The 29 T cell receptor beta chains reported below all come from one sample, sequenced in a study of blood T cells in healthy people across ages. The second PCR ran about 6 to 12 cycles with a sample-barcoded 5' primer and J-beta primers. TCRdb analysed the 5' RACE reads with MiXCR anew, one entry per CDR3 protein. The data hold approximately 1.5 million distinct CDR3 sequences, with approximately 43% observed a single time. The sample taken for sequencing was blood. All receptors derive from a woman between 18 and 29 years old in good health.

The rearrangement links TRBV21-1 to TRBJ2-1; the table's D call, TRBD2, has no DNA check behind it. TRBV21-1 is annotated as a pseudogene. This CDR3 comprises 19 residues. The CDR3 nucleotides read TGTGCCAGCAGCAAGACTAGCGGGGGGGCAATGTCCTCCTACAATGAGCAGTTCTTC. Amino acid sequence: CASSKTSGGAMSSYNEQFF.

As DNA, the CDR3 is TGTGCCAGCAGTTACGGCGGGGCTGGCTATGGCTACACCTTC. This encodes CASSYGGAGYGYTF. V usage is TRBV6-2 or TRBV6-3 and J usage is TRBJ1-2; D is possibly TRBD1 (5 bases). The germline V and J ends were trimmed by 2 bases and 4 bases, with 11 bases remaining between them. Germline V gene sequence: CDR1 MNHEY, CDR2 SVGEGT. This CDR3 has 14 residues.

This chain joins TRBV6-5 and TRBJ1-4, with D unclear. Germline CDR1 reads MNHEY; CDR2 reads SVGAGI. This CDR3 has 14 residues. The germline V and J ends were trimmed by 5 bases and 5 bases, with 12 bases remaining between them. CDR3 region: CASSLTRPNEKLFF. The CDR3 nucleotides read TGTGCCAGCAGTCTGACACGGCCGAATGAAAAACTGTTTTTT.

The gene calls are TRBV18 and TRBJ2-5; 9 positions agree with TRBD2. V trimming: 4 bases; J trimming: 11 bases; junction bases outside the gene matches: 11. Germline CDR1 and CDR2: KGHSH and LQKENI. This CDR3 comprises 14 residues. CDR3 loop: CASSRDSGSAEQYF. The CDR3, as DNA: TGTGCCAGCTCACGCGATAGCGGGAGTGCTGAGCAGTACTTC.

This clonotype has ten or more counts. Here the CDR3 reads CSARVRLGQQTQYF. CDR3 in DNA: TGCAGTGCTAGAGTACGTTTAGGGCAACAGACCCAGTACTTC. The gene calls are TRBV20-1 and TRBJ2-5; D remains unclear. Trimming took 1 base from V and 6 from J, leaving 15 bases between them. Germline assignment: CDR1 DFQATT and CDR2 SNEGSKA (reference sequence). This CDR3 is 14 amino acids long.

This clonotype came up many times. The CDR3 DNA sequence: TGTGCCAGCAGGGGTCTGGAAGTAACAGATACGCAGTATTTT. It specifies CASRGLEVTDTQYF. The chain links TRBV7-9 to TRBJ2-3, with unresolved D. V lost 6 bases to trimming and J lost 3 bases, with 13 bases between them. The V gene's germline CDR1 is SEHNR and CDR2 FQNEAQ (reference sequence). The CDR3 contains 14 residues.

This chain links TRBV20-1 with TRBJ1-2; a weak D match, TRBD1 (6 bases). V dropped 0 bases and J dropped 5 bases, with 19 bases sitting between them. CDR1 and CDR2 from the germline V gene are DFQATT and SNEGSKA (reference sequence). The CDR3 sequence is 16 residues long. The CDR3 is CSARDREGGWRYGYTF. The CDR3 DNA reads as TGCAGTGCTAGAGATCGGGAGGGGGGATGGAGGTATGGCTACACCTTC.

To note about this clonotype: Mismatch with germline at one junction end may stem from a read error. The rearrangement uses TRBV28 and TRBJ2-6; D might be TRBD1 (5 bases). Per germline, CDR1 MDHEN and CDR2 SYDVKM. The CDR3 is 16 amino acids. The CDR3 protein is CASSFRQVAGANLLTF. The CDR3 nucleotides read TGTGCCAGCAGTTTCCGGCAGGTTGCTGGGGCCAACCTCCTGACTTTC.

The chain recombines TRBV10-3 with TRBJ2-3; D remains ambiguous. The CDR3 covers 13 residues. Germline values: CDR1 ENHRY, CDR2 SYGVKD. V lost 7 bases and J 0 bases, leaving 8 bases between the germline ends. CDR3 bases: TGTGCCATCATGACACCTAGCACAGATACGCAGTATTTT. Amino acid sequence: CAIMTPSTDTQYF.

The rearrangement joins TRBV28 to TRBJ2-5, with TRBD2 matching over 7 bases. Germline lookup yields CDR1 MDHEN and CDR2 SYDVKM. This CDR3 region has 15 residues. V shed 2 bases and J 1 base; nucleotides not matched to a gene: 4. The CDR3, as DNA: TGTGCCAGCAGTTTAACCCTAGCGGTCCAAGAGACCCAGTACTTC. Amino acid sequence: CASSLTLAVQETQYF.

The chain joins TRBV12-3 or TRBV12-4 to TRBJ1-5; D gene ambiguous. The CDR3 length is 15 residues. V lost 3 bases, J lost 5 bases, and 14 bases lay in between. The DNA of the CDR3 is TGTGCCAGCAGTTTTCAGCAGGTACGGGATCAGCCCCAGCATTTT. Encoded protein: CASSFQQVRDQPQHF.

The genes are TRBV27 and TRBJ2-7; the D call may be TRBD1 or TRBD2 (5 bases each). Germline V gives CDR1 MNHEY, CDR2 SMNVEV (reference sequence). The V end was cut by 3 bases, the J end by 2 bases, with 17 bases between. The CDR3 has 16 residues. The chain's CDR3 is CASSFSGTTVPYEQYF. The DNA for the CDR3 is TGTGCCAGCAGTTTTTCCGGGACGACGGTGCCCTACGAGCAGTACTTC.

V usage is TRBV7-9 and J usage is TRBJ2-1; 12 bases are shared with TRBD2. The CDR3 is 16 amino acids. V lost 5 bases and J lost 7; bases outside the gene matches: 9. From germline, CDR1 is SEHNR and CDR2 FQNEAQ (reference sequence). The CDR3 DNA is TGTGCCAGCAGCCTCCTGACTAGCGGGAGCCGGAATGAGCAGTTCTTC. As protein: CASSLLTSGSRNEQFF. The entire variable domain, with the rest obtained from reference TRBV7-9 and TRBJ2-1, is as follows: DTGVSQNPRHKITKRGQNVTFRCDPISEHNRLYWYRQTLGQGPEFLTYFQNEAQLEKSRLLSDRFSAERPKGSFSTLEIQRTEQGDSAMYLCASSLLTSGSRNEQFFGPGTRLTVL.

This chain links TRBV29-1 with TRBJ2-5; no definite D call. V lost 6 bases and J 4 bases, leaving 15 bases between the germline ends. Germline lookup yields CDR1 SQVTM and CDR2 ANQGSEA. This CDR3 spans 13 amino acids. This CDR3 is CSVVKGNGETQYF. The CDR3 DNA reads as TGCAGCGTCGTCAAAGGGAACGGAGAGACCCAGTACTTC.

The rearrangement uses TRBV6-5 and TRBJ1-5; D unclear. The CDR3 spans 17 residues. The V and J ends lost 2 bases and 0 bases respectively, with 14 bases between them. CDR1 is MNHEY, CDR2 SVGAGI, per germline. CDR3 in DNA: TGTGCCAGCAGTTACGAGGCTCCCTTCGATAGCAATCAGCCCCAGCATTTT. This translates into CASSYEAPFDSNQPQHF.

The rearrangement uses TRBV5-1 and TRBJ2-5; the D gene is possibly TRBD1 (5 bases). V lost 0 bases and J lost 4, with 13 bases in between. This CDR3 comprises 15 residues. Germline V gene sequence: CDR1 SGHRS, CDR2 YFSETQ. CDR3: CASSLVRTTPETQYF. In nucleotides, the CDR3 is TGCGCCAGCAGCTTGGTCAGGACAACCCCAGAGACCCAGTACTTC.

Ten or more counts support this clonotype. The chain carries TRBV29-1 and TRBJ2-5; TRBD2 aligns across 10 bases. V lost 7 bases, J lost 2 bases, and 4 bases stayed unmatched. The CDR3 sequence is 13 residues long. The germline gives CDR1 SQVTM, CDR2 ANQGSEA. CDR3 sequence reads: CSGSGRLQETQYF. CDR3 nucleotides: TGCAGCGGTAGCGGGAGGCTTCAAGAGACCCAGTACTTC.

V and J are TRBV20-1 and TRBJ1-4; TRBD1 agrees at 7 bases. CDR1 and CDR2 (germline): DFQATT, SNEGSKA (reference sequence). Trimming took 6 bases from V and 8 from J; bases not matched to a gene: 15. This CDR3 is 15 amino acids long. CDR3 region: CSATPYRDRGEKLFF. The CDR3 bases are TGCAGTGCCACCCCCTACCGGGACAGAGGGGAAAAACTGTTTTTT.

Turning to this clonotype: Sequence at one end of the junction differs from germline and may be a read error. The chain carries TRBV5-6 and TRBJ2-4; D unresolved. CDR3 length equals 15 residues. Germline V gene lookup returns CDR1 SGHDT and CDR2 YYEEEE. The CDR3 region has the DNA TGTGCCAGCAACTTGGTTGTAGGGACCAAAAACATTCAGTACTTC. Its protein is CASNLVVGTKNIQYF.

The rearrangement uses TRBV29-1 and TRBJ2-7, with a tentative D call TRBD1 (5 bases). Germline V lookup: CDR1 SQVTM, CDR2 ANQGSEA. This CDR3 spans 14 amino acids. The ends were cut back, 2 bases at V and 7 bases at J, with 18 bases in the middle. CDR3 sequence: CSVEIVFRVGEQYF. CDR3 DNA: TGCAGCGTTGAAATTGTGTTCAGGGTTGGTGAGCAGTACTTC.

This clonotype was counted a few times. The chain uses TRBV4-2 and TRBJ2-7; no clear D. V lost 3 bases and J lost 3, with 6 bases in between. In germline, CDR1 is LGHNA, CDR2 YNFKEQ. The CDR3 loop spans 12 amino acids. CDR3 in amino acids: CASSHPLYEQYF. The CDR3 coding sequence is TGTGCCAGCAGCCACCCTCTCTACGAGCAGTACTTC.

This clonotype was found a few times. The CDR3 loop reads CSAREGFSLAQYF. The CDR3 nucleotides are TGCAGTGCTAGAGAGGGGTTTTCGCTGGCCCAGTACTTC. The V and J genes are TRBV20-1 and TRBJ2-5, with D uncertain. The CDR3 has 13 amino acids. Per germline, CDR1 DFQATT and CDR2 SNEGSKA (reference sequence). The V end was cut by 0 bases, the J end by 9 bases, with 14 bases between.

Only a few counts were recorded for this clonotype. The CDR3 DNA is TGCAGCGTTGAGATTCCCCCCACAGATACGCAGTATTTT. This codes for CSVEIPPTDTQYF. The gene calls are TRBV29-1 and TRBJ2-3; no firm D call. The CDR3 sequence is 13 residues long. Looked up from germline, CDR1 is SQVTM and CDR2 is ANQGSEA. Deletions cut 3 bases from V and 2 bases from J, with 9 bases between.

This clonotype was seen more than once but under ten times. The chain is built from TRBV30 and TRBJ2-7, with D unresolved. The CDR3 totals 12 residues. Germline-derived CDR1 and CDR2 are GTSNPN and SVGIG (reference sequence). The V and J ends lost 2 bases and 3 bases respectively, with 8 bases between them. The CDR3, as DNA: TGTGCCTGGAGTCCTCAGGACTACGAGCAGTACTTC. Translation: CAWSPQDYEQYF.

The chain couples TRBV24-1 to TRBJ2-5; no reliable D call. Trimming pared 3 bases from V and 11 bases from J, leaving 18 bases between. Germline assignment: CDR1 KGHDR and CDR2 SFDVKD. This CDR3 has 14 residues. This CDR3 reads CATSDPGMDHEQYF. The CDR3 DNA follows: TGTGCCACCAGTGATCCTGGGATGGACCATGAGCAGTACTTC.

CDR3 sequence reads: CASSPALAGGLTEQFF. CDR3 nucleotide sequence: TGTGCCAGCAGCCCAGCACTAGCGGGAGGGCTCACTGAGCAGTTCTTC. The rearrangement joins TRBV7-3 to TRBJ2-1; TRBD2 matches 13 bases. The CDR3 has 16 residues. V lost 5 bases, J lost 9 bases, and 10 bases stayed unmatched. Germline V CDR1 and CDR2: SGHTA, FQGTGA.

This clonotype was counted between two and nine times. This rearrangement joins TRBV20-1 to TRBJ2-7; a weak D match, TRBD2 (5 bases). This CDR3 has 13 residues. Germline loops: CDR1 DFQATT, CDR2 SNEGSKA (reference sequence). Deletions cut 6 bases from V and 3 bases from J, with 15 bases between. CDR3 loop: CSAPRPGIYEQYF. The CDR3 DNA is TGCAGTGCCCCCCGGCCGGGGATCTACGAGCAGTACTTC.

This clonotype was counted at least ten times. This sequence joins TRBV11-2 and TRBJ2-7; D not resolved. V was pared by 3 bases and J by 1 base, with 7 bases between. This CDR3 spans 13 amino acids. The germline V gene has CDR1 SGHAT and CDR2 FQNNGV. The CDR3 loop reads CASSFDLSYEQYF. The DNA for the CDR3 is TGTGCCAGCAGCTTTGATTTATCCTACGAGCAGTACTTC.

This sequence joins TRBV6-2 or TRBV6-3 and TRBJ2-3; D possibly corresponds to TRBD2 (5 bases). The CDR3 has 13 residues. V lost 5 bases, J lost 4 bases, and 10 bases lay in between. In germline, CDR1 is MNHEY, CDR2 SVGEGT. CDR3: CASSPTTADTQYF. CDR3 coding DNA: TGTGCCAGCAGTCCGACTACGGCAGATACGCAGTATTTT.